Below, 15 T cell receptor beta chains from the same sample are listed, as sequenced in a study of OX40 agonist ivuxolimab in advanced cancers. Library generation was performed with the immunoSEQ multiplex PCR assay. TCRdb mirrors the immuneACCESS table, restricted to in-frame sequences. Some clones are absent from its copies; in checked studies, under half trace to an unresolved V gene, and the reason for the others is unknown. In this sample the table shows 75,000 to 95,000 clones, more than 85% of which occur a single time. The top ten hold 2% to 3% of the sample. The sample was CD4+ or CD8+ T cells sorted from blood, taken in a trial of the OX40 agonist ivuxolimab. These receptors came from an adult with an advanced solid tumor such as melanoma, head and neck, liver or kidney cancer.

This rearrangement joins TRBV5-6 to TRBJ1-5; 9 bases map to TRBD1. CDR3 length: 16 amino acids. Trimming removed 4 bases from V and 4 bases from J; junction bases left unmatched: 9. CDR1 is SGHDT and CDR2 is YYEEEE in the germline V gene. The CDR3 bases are TGTGCCAGCAGCCTCAGTCGACAGGGGGTGAATCAGCCCCAGCATTTT. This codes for CASSLSRQGVNQPQHF. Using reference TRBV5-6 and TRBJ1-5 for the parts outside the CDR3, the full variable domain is DAGVTQSPTHLIKTRGQQVTLRCSPKSGHDTVSWYQQALGQGPQFIFQYYEEEERQRGNFPDRFSGHQFPNYSSELNVNALLLGDSALYLCASSLSRQGVNQPQHFGDGTRLSIL.

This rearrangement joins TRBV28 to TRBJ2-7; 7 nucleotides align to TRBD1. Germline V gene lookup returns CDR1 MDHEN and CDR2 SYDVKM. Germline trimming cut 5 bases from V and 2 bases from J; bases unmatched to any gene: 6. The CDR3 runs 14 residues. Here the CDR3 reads CASSTPGQTYEQYF. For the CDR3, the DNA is TGTGCCAGCAGTACTCCGGGACAGACCTACGAGCAGTACTTC.

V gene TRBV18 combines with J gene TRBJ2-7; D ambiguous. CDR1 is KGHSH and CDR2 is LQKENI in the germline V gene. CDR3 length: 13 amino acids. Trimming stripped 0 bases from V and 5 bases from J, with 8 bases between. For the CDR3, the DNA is TGTGCCAGCTCACCACCGTTGATGAACGAGCAGTACTTC. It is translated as CASSPPLMNEQYF.

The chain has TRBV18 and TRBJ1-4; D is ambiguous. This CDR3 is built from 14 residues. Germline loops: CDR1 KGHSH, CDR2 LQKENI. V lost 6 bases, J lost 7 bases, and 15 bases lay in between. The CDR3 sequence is CASSLSREIEKLFF. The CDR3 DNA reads TGTGCCAGCTCCCTCTCTAGAGAGATTGAAAAACTGTTTTTT. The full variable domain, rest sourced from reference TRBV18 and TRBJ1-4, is NAGVMQNPRHLVRRRGQEARLRCSPMKGHSHVYWYRQLPEEGLKFMVYLQKENIIDESGMPKERFSAEFPKEGPSILRIQQVVRGDSAAYFCASSLSREIEKLFFGSGTQLSVL.

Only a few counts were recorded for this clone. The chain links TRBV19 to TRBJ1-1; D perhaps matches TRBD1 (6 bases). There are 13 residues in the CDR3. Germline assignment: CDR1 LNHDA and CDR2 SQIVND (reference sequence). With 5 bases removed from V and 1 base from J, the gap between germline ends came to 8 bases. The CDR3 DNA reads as TGTGCCAGTAGTTTCAGGGGGAACACTGAAGCTTTCTTT. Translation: CASSFRGNTEAFF.

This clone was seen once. CDR3 DNA: TGTGCCAGCAGCGTCACTACCAGGGGGTCGGCGAACACCGGGGAGCTGTTTTTT. This sequence encodes CASSVTTRGSANTGELFF. The chain links TRBV7-8 to TRBJ2-2; 7 bases are a match to TRBD1. Germline assignment: CDR1 SGHVS and CDR2 FQNEAQ. CDR3 length: 18 residues. The V segment lost 5 bases and the J segment 0 bases; nucleotides outside the gene matches: 12. The variable domain in full, with the rest retrieved from reference TRBV7-8 and TRBJ2-2, is GAGVSQSPRYKVAKRGQDVALRCDPISGHVSLFWYQQALGQGPEFLTYFQNEAQLDKSGLPSDRFFAERPEGSVSTLKIQRTQQEDSAVYLCASSVTTRGSANTGELFFGEGSRLTVL.

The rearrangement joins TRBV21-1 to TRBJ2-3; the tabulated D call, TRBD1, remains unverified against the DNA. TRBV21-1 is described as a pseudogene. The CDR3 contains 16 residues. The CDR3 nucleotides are TGTGCCAGCAGCAAACCGTGGACAGAACACACAGATACGCAGTATTTT. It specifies CASSKPWTEHTDTQYF.

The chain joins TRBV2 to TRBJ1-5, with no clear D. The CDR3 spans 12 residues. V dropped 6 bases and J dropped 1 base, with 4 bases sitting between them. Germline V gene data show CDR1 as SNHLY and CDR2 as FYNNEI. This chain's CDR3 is CASRKSNQPQHF. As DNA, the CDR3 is TGTGCCAGCAGAAAAAGCAATCAGCCCCAGCATTTT.

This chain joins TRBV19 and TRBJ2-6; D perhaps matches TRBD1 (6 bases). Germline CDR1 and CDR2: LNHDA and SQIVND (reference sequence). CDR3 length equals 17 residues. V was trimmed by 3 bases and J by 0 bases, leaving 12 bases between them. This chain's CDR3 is CASSITGFLSGANVLTF. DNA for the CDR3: TGTGCCAGTAGTATTACAGGGTTTCTCTCTGGGGCCAACGTCCTGACTTTC.

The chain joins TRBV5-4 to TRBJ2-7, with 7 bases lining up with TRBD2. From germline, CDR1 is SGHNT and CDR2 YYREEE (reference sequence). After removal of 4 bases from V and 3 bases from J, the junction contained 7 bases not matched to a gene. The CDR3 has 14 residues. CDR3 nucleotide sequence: TGTGCCAGCAGCCGTATGGGGGGGGACTACGAGCAGTACTTC. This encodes CASSRMGGDYEQYF.

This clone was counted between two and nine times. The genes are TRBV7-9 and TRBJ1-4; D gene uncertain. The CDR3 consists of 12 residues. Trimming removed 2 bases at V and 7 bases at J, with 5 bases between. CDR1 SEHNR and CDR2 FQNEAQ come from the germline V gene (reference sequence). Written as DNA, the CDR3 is TGTGCCAGCAGCTTACCCGTTGAAAAACTGTTTTTT. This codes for CASSLPVEKLFF.

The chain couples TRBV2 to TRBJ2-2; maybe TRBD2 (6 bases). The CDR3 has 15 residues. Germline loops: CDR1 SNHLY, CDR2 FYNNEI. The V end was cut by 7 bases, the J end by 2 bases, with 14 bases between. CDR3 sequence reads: CASMFGGANTGELFF. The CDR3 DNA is TGTGCCAGCATGTTCGGGGGAGCCAACACCGGGGAGCTGTTTTTT.

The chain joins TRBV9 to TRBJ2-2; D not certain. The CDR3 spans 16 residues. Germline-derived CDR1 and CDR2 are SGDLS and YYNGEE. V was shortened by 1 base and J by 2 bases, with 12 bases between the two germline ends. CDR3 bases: TGTGCCAGCAGCGTATCTGGGCGATTTAACACCGGGGAGCTGTTTTTT. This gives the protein CASSVSGRFNTGELFF.

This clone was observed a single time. CDR3 protein: CAINPGMPSGNTIYF. The CDR3 region has the DNA TGTGCCATCAACCCAGGGATGCCCTCTGGAAACACCATATATTTT. This chain joins TRBV10-3 and TRBJ1-3; D is possibly TRBD1 (5 bases). The ends were cut back, 7 bases at V and 0 bases at J, with 13 bases in the middle. The CDR3 spans 15 residues. Germline V gives CDR1 ENHRY, CDR2 SYGVKD.

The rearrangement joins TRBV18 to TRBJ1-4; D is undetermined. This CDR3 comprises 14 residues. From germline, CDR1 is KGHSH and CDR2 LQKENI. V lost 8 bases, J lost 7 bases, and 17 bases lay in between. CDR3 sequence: CASTLGGGSEKLFF. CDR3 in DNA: TGTGCCAGCACCTTGGGAGGTGGTAGTGAAAAACTGTTTTTT.